A selection of T cell receptor beta chains follows, all from one sample in a study of OX40 agonist ivuxolimab in advanced cancers. The data were produced by immunoSEQ multiplex PCR, yet TCRdb's version contains in-frame clones alone and is incomplete. The sample records approximately 61,000 clones, 70% to 90% being singletons. Here the sequenced sample was CD4+ or CD8+ T cells sorted from blood, taken in a trial of the OX40 agonist ivuxolimab. The receptors shown here come from an adult with an advanced solid tumor such as melanoma, head and neck, liver or kidney cancer. CDR3s include the opening cysteine and the closing phenylalanine or tryptophan. Fields, in order: D gene, J gene, V gene, clone size, CDR3 DNA, CDR3 protein. D genes are given only for firm matches. Only some rows state a clone size, as once, few, many or a class for expanded clones.

D gene: .
J gene: TRBJ2-1
V gene: TRBV5-1
clone size: .
CDR3 DNA: TGCGCCAGCAGCTTGGCGGGGGTAAATGAGCAGTTCTTC
CDR3 protein: CASSLAGVNEQFF

D gene: .
J gene: TRBJ2-5
V gene: TRBV29-1
clone size: .
CDR3 DNA: TGCAGCGTTGGAGTTCTGGTCGGCGGAACAGGGTTCCAAGAGACCCAGTACTTC
CDR3 protein: CSVGVLVGGTGFQETQYF

D gene: .
J gene: TRBJ1-2
V gene: TRBV5-1
clone size: .
CDR3 DNA: TGCGCCAGCAGCGGGGGTTCGCCGGGACATCTTACAGAGGGCTACACCTTC
CDR3 protein: CASSGGSPGHLTEGYTF

D gene: TRBD2
J gene: TRBJ2-1
V gene: TRBV19
clone size: .
CDR3 DNA: TGTGCCAGTAGTGGCGGGGGACTCAATTACAATGAGCAGTTCTTC
CDR3 protein: CASSGGGLNYNEQFF

D gene: TRBD2
J gene: TRBJ2-3
V gene: TRBV5-8
clone size: .
CDR3 DNA: TGTGCCAGCAGCTTGATGGGGGGCCTAGCGGGGGAGGCGCAGTATTTT
CDR3 protein: CASSLMGGLAGEAQYF

D gene: .
J gene: TRBJ1-1
V gene: TRBV10-3
clone size: .
CDR3 DNA: TGTGCCATCAAAAACGGGGTTGGGGAGAACACTGAAGCTTTCTTT
CDR3 protein: CAIKNGVGENTEAFF

D gene: .
J gene: TRBJ2-7
V gene: TRBV6-5
clone size: .
CDR3 DNA: TGTGCCAGCGACGGAGGGGGCTACGAGCAGTACTTC
CDR3 protein: CASDGGGYEQYF

D gene: .
J gene: TRBJ2-5
V gene: TRBV11-2
clone size: .
CDR3 DNA: TGTGCCAGCAGCTTAGTAGCAGGGCATGTGCAAGAGACCCAGTACTTC
CDR3 protein: CASSLVAGHVQETQYF

D gene: TRBD1
J gene: TRBJ1-1
V gene: TRBV5-1
clone size: .
CDR3 DNA: TGCGCCAGCAGCACCAGGGGGCGCACGAACACTGAAGCTTTCTTT
CDR3 protein: CASSTRGRTNTEAFF

D gene: .
J gene: TRBJ2-7
V gene: TRBV6-5
clone size: .
CDR3 DNA: TGTGCCAGCAGTAACGGGGTCCCCTACGAGCAGTACTTC
CDR3 protein: CASSNGVPYEQYF

D gene: .
J gene: TRBJ1-6
V gene: TRBV2
clone size: .
CDR3 DNA: TGTGCCAGCAGGGATTTTGTGCCAGGGGATGGGAATTCACCCCTCCACTTT
CDR3 protein: CASRDFVPGDGNSPLHF

D gene: TRBD2
J gene: TRBJ2-3
V gene: TRBV4-2
clone size: .
CDR3 DNA: TGTGCCAGCAGCCAAGATCCAGCGGGGGGCCTCACAGATACGCAGTATTTT
CDR3 protein: CASSQDPAGGLTDTQYF

D gene: .
J gene: TRBJ1-1
V gene: TRBV11-2
clone size: .
CDR3 DNA: TGTGCCAGCAGCTTAGATACCACCCTCGCTCACCGCGGGAGGAACACTGAGGGTTTCTTT
CDR3 protein: CASSLDTTLAHRGRNTEGFF

D gene: .
J gene: TRBJ1-4
V gene: TRBV19
clone size: .
CDR3 DNA: TGTGCCAGTAGCGGGGGAGGGGGGGCGAGTCGAGGTGGTGAAAAACTGTTTTTT
CDR3 protein: CASSGGGGASRGGEKLFF

D gene: .
J gene: TRBJ2-3
V gene: TRBV7-2
clone size: .
CDR3 DNA: TGTGCCTCCCCGGGGAGCACAGATACGCAGTATTTT
CDR3 protein: CASPGSTDTQYF

D gene: .
J gene: TRBJ1-2
V gene: TRBV18
clone size: .
CDR3 DNA: TGTGCCAGCTCACGAGACACCTATGGCTACACCTTC
CDR3 protein: CASSRDTYGYTF

D gene: .
J gene: TRBJ1-6
V gene: TRBV27
clone size: .
CDR3 DNA: TGTGCCAGCAGCCAGCCGGCCAGGGTAGATAATTCACCCCTCCACTTT
CDR3 protein: CASSQPARVDNSPLHF

D gene: TRBD1
J gene: TRBJ1-1
V gene: TRBV25-1
clone size: .
CDR3 DNA: TGTGCCAGCACTCAGGGGGGTGCGAACACTGAAGCTTTCTTT
CDR3 protein: CASTQGGANTEAFF

D gene: .
J gene: TRBJ1-3
V gene: TRBV29-1
clone size: .
CDR3 DNA: TGCAGCGTTCATGGAGGAATCTCTGGAAACACCATATATTTT
CDR3 protein: CSVHGGISGNTIYF

D gene: TRBD1
J gene: TRBJ2-7
V gene: TRBV18
clone size: .
CDR3 DNA: TGTGCCAGCTCACCAACACAGGGGGGCGAGCAGTACTTC
CDR3 protein: CASSPTQGGEQYF

D gene: .
J gene: TRBJ1-1
V gene: TRBV6-4
clone size: few
CDR3 DNA: TGTGCCAGCAGTGCGGGGGGCAGAAGCACTGAAGCTTTCTTT
CDR3 protein: CASSAGGRSTEAFF

D gene: .
J gene: TRBJ2-5
V gene: TRBV14
clone size: .
CDR3 DNA: TGTGCCAGCAGCCACGCAGAGACCCAGTACTTC
CDR3 protein: CASSHAETQYF

D gene: .
J gene: TRBJ1-5
V gene: TRBV30
clone size: .
CDR3 DNA: TGTGCCTGGACCGGGACCTCCAATCAGCCCCAGCATTTT
CDR3 protein: CAWTGTSNQPQHF

D gene: .
J gene: TRBJ2-7
V gene: TRBV4-1
clone size: once
CDR3 DNA: TGCGCCAGCAGCCAAGCCGAGAGGACAGCTTCCTACGAGCAGTACTTC
CDR3 protein: CASSQAERTASYEQYF

D gene: TRBD2
J gene: TRBJ2-5
V gene: TRBV6-1
clone size: once
CDR3 DNA: TGTGCCAGCTTTGCGGGGGGGCCAAGGTTAGGGACCCAGTACTTC
CDR3 protein: CASFAGGPRLGTQYF

D gene: .
J gene: TRBJ1-2
V gene: TRBV4-2
clone size: .
CDR3 DNA: TGTGCCAGCAGCCAAGATCGGGCCGTTGCGGGCTACACCTTC
CDR3 protein: CASSQDRAVAGYTF

D gene: .
J gene: TRBJ1-1
V gene: TRBV6-6
clone size: once
CDR3 DNA: TGTGCCAGCAGTCGCACAATGAACACTGAAGCTTTCTTT
CDR3 protein: CASSRTMNTEAFF

D gene: .
J gene: TRBJ1-2
V gene: TRBV18
clone size: .
CDR3 DNA: TGTGCCAGCTCACCACCGGGGACACGGACCAACTATGGCTACACCTTC
CDR3 protein: CASSPPGTRTNYGYTF

D gene: .
J gene: TRBJ2-5
V gene: TRBV10-3
clone size: .
CDR3 DNA: TGTGCCATCAGTGAGCCCAGCAACAGGGGGGGGGACCAGTACTTC
CDR3 protein: CAISEPSNRGGDQYF

D gene: .
J gene: TRBJ2-7
V gene: TRBV6-1
clone size: .
CDR3 DNA: TGTGCCAGCAGTCCGGCCTACGAGCAGTACTTC
CDR3 protein: CASSPAYEQYF